These 18 T cell receptor beta chains originate from one sample sequenced in a study of CXCR3 chemokines and chemotherapy response in bladder cancer. TCRdb analysed the PCR reads with MiXCR anew, one entry per CDR3 protein. Counted here are fewer than 2,500 distinct CDR3 sequences, 15% to 20% occurring once; the ten biggest clones make up less than 30%. This specimen was acquired from a patient whose treatment included neoadjuvant chemotherapy. All receptors derive from a human donor with bladder cancer that responded to neoadjuvant chemotherapy.

This clonotype was counted many times. V and J are TRBV9 and TRBJ1-3; 7 positions agree with TRBD1. The V gene's germline CDR1 is SGDLS and CDR2 YYNGEE. The length of the CDR3 is 14 residues. V was clipped by 4 bases and J by 8 bases; unmatched bases: 9. CDR3 region: CASSPRQGLDTIYF. CDR3 sequence (DNA): TGTGCCAGCAGCCCTCGACAGGGTCTGGACACCATATATTTT.

The chain recombines TRBV6-6 with TRBJ2-5, with 10 bases matching TRBD1. Per germline, CDR1 MNHNY and CDR2 SVGAGI (reference sequence). Unmatched junction bases numbered 3, after V lost 6 bases and J lost 5 bases. The CDR3 is 13 residues long. The chain's CDR3 is CASSPDRGETQYF. The CDR3, as DNA: TGTGCCAGCAGCCCGGACAGGGGGGAGACCCAGTACTTC.

This clonotype is classed as large. The chain recombines TRBV6-1 with TRBJ1-1; D is uncertain. The ends were cut back, 7 bases at V and 1 base at J, with 4 bases in the middle. The CDR3 loop spans 11 amino acids. Germline V gene sequence: CDR1 MNHNS, CDR2 SASEGT. CDR3 protein: CASTRNTEAFF. As DNA, the CDR3 is TGTGCCAGCACACGGAACACTGAAGCTTTCTTT.

This clonotype ranks as medium-sized. The genes are TRBV27 and TRBJ2-7; either TRBD1 or TRBD2 may fit D (5 bases each). Looked up from germline, CDR1 is MNHEY and CDR2 is SMNVEV (reference sequence). The CDR3 covers 13 residues. The ends were cut back, 4 bases at V and 0 bases at J, with 7 bases in the middle. The CDR3 loop is CASSSGTSYEQYF. CDR3 bases: TGTGCCAGCAGTTCCGGGACCTCCTACGAGCAGTACTTC.

This clonotype is categorized as medium-sized (0.01 to 0.1%). The chain couples TRBV7-2 to TRBJ2-7, with D perhaps TRBD2 (6 bases). Germline V gene lookup returns CDR1 SGHTA and CDR2 FQGNSA. The CDR3 spans 15 residues. V was pared by 5 bases and J by 3 bases, with 17 bases between. The CDR3 DNA reads as TGTGCCAGCAGCCCGGTGGTGGGGGGAAACTACGAGCAGTACTTC. It codes for CASSPVVGGNYEQYF.

This clonotype was seen at least ten times. The genes are TRBV7-9 and TRBJ2-7, with a possible D match to TRBD2 (6 bases). Germline V CDR1 and CDR2: SEHNR, FQNEAQ (reference sequence). V lost 5 bases and J lost 5, with 10 bases in between. CDR3 length: 12 amino acids. DNA for the CDR3: TGTGCCAGCAGCCAATGGGGGGACGAGCAGTACTTC. Protein product: CASSQWGDEQYF.

This clonotype was seen at least ten times. CDR3 protein: CASSLGEGGAFF. The CDR3 coding sequence is TGTGCCAGCAGTTTAGGTGAAGGGGGAGCTTTCTTT. This chain joins TRBV12-3 or TRBV12-4 and TRBJ1-1; tentatively, D is TRBD1 (6 bases). The CDR3 loop spans 12 amino acids. Trimming shortened V by 1 base and J by 10 bases, and 10 bases separated the two germline ends.

This clonotype came up many times. V usage is TRBV6-5 and J usage is TRBJ2-1, with 11 nucleotides matching TRBD2. The CDR3 covers 15 residues. The ends lost 4 bases at V and 4 bases at J; junction bases unmatched: 3. Germline CDR1 and CDR2: MNHEY and SVGAGI. The CDR3 nucleotides are TGTGCCAGCAGTTTATCTAGCGGGGGGTACAATGAGCAGTTCTTC. It codes for CASSLSSGGYNEQFF.

This clonotype is medium-sized by share. V is TRBV18 and J is TRBJ1-4; TRBD1 might be the D (6 bases). Germline V lookup: CDR1 KGHSH, CDR2 LQKENI. Trimming took off 2 bases at V and 4 bases at J, with 14 bases between the two ends. This CDR3 region has 16 residues. CDR3 DNA: TGTGCCAGCTCACCAGGCGCACAGGGAATTAATGAAAAACTGTTTTTT. Translating gives CASSPGAQGINEKLFF.

This clonotype showed up many times. This sequence joins TRBV28 and TRBJ1-2; D call uncertain. V lost 7 bases, J lost 0 bases, and 9 bases lay in between. Germline V gene lookup returns CDR1 MDHEN and CDR2 SYDVKM. The CDR3 is 13 amino acids. The CDR3, as DNA: TGTGCCAGCATCGACGGATCTAACTATGGCTACACCTTC. This sequence encodes CASIDGSNYGYTF.

The sample holds a few counts of this clonotype. The V and J genes are TRBV9 and TRBJ1-1; D might be TRBD1 (5 bases). CDR3 size: 14 residues. Trimming stripped 4 bases from V and 4 bases from J, with 14 bases between. Germline V gene data show CDR1 as SGDLS and CDR2 as YYNGEE. For the CDR3, the DNA is TGTGCCAGCAGCCAAGACTGGGGGGGCACTGAAGCTTTCTTT. As protein: CASSQDWGGTEAFF.

The V gene is TRBV28, the J gene TRBJ1-2, with unresolved D. Between the trimmed V and J ends, which lost 6 bases and 2 bases, there was a span of 4 bases. Germline V gene data show CDR1 as MDHEN and CDR2 as SYDVKM. CDR3 length equals 11 residues. Written as DNA, the CDR3 is TGTGCCAGCAGGGACAACTATGGCTACACCTTC. It specifies CASRDNYGYTF.

This clonotype was detected ten times or more. CDR3 DNA sequence: TGTGCCAGCTCACCAGGGGGTTACAATGAGCAGTTCTTC. This gives the protein CASSPGGYNEQFF. V gene TRBV18 combines with J gene TRBJ2-1; perhaps D is TRBD1 or TRBD2 (5 bases each). The CDR3 is 13 residues long. Germline V lookup: CDR1 KGHSH, CDR2 LQKENI. Trimming cost V 2 bases and J 4 bases, with 6 bases left between them.

This clonotype was observed at least ten times. This chain connects TRBV27 to TRBJ2-2; no definite D call. Germline V CDR1 and CDR2: MNHEY, SMNVEV (reference sequence). This CDR3 is 14 amino acids long. Trimming shortened V by 1 base and J by 7 bases, and 10 bases separated the two germline ends. The chain's CDR3 is CASSLWRSSGELFF. CDR3 coding DNA: TGTGCCAGCAGTTTATGGAGATCCAGCGGGGAGCTGTTTTTT.

This chain links TRBV7-2 with TRBJ2-7, with TRBD2 identical over 16 bases. V dropped 8 bases and J dropped 5; count of bases not matched to a gene: 9. CDR3 length equals 16 residues. Germline loops: CDR1 SGHTA, CDR2 FQGNSA. CDR3 nucleotide sequence: TGTGCCAGCGGCACCGGGACTAGCGGGAGGGGCAACGAGCAGTACTTC. Translating gives CASGTGTSGRGNEQYF.

For this clonotype: This likely reflects a read error, since a far larger clone is one base away. The genes are TRBV6-5 and TRBJ2-7; TRBD1 matches 8 bases. After removal of 6 bases from V and 7 bases from J, the junction contained 8 bases not matched to a gene. This CDR3 has 13 amino acids. CDR1 and CDR2 (germline): MNHEY, SVGAGI. The CDR3 reads CASSPKQGDEQYF. CDR3 nucleotides: TGTGCCAGCAGCCCAAAACAGGGGGATGAGCAGTACTTC.

Judged by abundance, this clonotype is medium-sized (0.01 to 0.1%). CDR3 coding DNA: TGTGCCAGCAGCCCGGGGGTAGCGGGAGGGCCATTGGAGACCCAGTACTTC. Translated: CASSPGVAGGPLETQYF. V gene TRBV7-2 combines with J gene TRBJ2-5; TRBD2 aligns across 11 bases. Germline V gives CDR1 SGHTA, CDR2 FQGNSA. V lost 5 bases, J lost 5 bases, and 13 bases stayed unmatched. This CDR3 spans 17 amino acids.

This clonotype was counted a single time. A read error is likely here: a far larger clone is one base away. The chain uses TRBV7-9 and TRBJ2-4; TRBD2 matches 9 bases. The CDR3 is made up of 14 amino acids. Germline V gene lookup returns CDR1 SEHNR and CDR2 FQNEAQ (reference sequence). After removal of 4 bases from V and 13 bases from J, the junction contained 11 bases not matched to a gene. CDR3: CASSSGTSPNEQYF. The CDR3 coding sequence is TGTGCCAGCAGCTCCGGGACTAGCCCGAATGAGCAGTACTTC. Combining the CDR3 with reference TRBV7-9 and TRBJ2-4 gives the whole variable domain DTGVSQNPRHKITKRGQNVTFRCDPISEHNRLYWYRQTLGQGPEFLTYFQNEAQLEKSRLLSDRFSAERPKGSFSTLEIQRTEQGDSAMYLCASSSGTSPNEQYFGAGTRLSVL.